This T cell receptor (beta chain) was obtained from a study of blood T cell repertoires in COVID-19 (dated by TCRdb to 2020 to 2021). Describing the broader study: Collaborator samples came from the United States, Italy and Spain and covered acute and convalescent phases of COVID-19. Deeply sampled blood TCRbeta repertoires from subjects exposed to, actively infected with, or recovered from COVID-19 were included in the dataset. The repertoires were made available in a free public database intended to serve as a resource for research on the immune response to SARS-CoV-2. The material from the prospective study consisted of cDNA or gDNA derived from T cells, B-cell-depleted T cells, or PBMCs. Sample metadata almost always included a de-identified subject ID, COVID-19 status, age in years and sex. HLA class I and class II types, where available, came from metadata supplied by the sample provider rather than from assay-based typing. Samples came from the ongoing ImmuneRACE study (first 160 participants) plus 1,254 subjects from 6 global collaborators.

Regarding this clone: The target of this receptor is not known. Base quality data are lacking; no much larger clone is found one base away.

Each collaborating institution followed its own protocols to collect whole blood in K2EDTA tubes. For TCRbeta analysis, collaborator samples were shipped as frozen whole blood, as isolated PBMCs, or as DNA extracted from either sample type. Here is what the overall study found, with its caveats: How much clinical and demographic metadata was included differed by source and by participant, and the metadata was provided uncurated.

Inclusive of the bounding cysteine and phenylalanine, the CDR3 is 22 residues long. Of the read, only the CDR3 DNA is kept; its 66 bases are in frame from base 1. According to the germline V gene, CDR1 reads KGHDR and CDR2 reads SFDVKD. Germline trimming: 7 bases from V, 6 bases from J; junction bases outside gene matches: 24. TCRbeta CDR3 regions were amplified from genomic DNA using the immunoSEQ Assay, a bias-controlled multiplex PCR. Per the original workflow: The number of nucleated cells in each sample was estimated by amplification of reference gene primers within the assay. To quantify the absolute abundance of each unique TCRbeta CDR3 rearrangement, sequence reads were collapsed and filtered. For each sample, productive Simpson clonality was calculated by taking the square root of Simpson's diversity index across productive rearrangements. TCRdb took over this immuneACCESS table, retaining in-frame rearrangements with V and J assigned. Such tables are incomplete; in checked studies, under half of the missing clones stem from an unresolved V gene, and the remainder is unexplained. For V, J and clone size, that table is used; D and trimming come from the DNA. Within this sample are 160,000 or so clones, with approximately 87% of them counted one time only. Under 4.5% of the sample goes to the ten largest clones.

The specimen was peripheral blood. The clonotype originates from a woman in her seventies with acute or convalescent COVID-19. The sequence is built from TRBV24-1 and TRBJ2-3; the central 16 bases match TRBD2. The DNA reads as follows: TGTGCCACCAGGATTCGACAGCCGGGACTAGCGGGAGGGACCAGGTTGGCGGATACGCAGTATTTT. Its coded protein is CATRIRQPGLAGGTRLADTQYF.